This TCR beta chain was found in a study of blood T cells in healthy people across ages (dated by TCRdb to 2015 to 2017). Regarding the complete study: In model experiments, roughly one uniquely barcoded TCR beta cDNA molecule per two T cells was captured by template switching. The study measured age-related changes in TCR beta repertoire diversity using deep sequencing normalized with unique cDNA molecular identifiers. The donors were divided into four age groups: young (average around 17 years), middle-aged (roughly 42), aged (roughly 66) and long-lived (nearly 85). The study analyzed two additional independent replicas of 1 million unique cDNA reads from the same blood draw for two donors, one aged 18 to 29 and one aged 80 or older.

The investigation overall reported the following: Estimates of total diversity based on one million sequenced T cells were regarded as lower bounds and as underestimates. Donor CMV infection status was unknown, potentially confounding age-related changes in expanded clonotypes. Observed TCR beta diversity per million T cells fell roughly linearly with age, and a significant reduction was already apparent by age about 38. Compared with the aged group, the long-lived group had more naive CD4+ T cells, fewer expanded clones and increased TCR diversity, a pattern suggesting age selection. Bulk unsorted PBMC profiling prevented conclusive comparison of naive and antigen-experienced compartments. There was a strong correlation between observed TCR beta diversity and the percentage of naive T cells measured by flow cytometry.

The roughly 39 donors, aged roughly 6 to 90 years, were systemically healthy Caucasian individuals from Russia. About 9.6 milliliters of peripheral blood were collected from each donor into EDTA-treated Vacutainer tubes. PBMCs were isolated by Ficoll-Paque density-gradient centrifugation, with at least 7 million obtained per sample. Total RNA was extracted from PBMCs with Trizol reagent, with at least 6 micrograms obtained per sample. Naive CD45RAhigh/CD27high T cell percentages were measured by flow cytometry on a PBMC aliquot from every donor. As for this clonotype: The clone's antigen remains unknown. No per-base quality is available; no much larger clone lies one base away.

Receptors were amplified or captured by 5' RACE. TCRdb records Illumina HiSeq 2500 as the sequencer. A second PCR of roughly 7 to 11 cycles was performed with a sample-barcoded 5' primer and a J-beta primer mix. A template-switch 5' adaptor carrying 12 random nucleotides introduced a unique molecular identifier onto each TCR beta cDNA molecule. Each sample yielded at least 2.5 million CDR3-containing paired-end reads. All of the RNA was converted into first-strand cDNA using the Mint cDNA synthesis kit, with a TRBC-specific oligonucleotide serving as the primer. Following uracil-DNA glycosylase treatment, a first 18-cycle PCR with universal primers M1SS and BC2_uni_R was performed on all cDNA. As for the authors' bioinformatics: Each sample was normalized by randomly selecting 1 million high-quality reads, each carrying a distinct molecular identifier. Instead of being binned into consensus sequences, reads with shared molecular identifiers were discarded. MiTCR, with a Q25 quality threshold and the strictest error-elimination algorithm, was used for CDR3 identification, clonotype clustering and error correction. A nonparametric unseen species model using Euler transformation provided a lower-bound estimate of total TCR beta diversity. TCRdb handled the public reads itself, with Q25 trimming in fastp and clone calling in MiXCR, and kept productive beta chains. Records with the same CDR3 protein are collapsed into one entry carrying the most frequent genes and DNA. These V and J calls are TCRdb output, not the study's own analysis. The sample contains over 750,000 distinct CDR3 sequences, around 25% of them found a single time. Together, the top ten hold more than 7.5% of the sample.

These data also formed part of another study, on T cells of mothers and their children. The second investigation adds: Donors were nine systemically healthy Caucasian individuals: three mothers and their six children. cDNA synthesis used all of the extracted RNA, with roughly 1.5 ug of RNA in each 15 ul reaction. In the second PCR, the M1S primer introduced both the sample barcodes and 2-4 random nucleotides. Each mother yielded over 8.5 million TCR beta CDR3 reads and each child 2.5 million to 3 million reads. Thymic selection similarly shapes TCR recombination output in related and unrelated pairs, with minor effect from inherited differences. Related mother-child pairs always showed normalized repertoire overlap that was slightly higher than in unrelated mother-child pairs, though the difference was never significant. No persistent microchimeric T cell clones were found, with a detection sensitivity of approximately 110 clones per million clonotypes. Deep NGS was used in the study to compare the TCR beta repertoires of mothers and children and to look for features that separate related mother-child pairs from unrelated individuals. The mean age was about 37 +/- 4 years for the mothers and about 10 +/- 4 years for the children. Libraries were sequenced on Illumina HiSeq 2000 with 100+100 nt paired-end reads after adapter ligation with NEBNext reagents. Mother and child libraries were prepared a month apart and sequenced in separate runs to prevent cross-contamination. Between about 500,000 and 2,100,000 distinct TCR beta clonotypes were identified per donor. Naive TCR beta clonotypes were estimated from low-frequency clonotypes matched to each donor's FACS-determined naive share, without sorting.

This receptor was identified in a boy aged 5 to 17 in good health. Sequences were obtained from blood.

The DNA sequence is given as TGTGCCACCAGTGATTTGCCCGGTTCCAAACACCATGGGGGCGACGGGTGGACCCAGTACTTC. Protein translation: CATSDLPGSKHHGGDGWTQYF. The rearrangement combines TRBV24-1 with TRBJ2-5; D gene: possibly TRBD1, on 6 matching bases. The CDR3 numbers 21 residues from cysteine through phenylalanine. Solely the CDR3 DNA is kept, with 63 bases framed from the first base. CDR1 and CDR2 are drawn from the germline V gene: KGHDR, SFDVKD. The junction carries 32 bases between V and J, which are trimmed by 0 bases and 7 bases respectively.